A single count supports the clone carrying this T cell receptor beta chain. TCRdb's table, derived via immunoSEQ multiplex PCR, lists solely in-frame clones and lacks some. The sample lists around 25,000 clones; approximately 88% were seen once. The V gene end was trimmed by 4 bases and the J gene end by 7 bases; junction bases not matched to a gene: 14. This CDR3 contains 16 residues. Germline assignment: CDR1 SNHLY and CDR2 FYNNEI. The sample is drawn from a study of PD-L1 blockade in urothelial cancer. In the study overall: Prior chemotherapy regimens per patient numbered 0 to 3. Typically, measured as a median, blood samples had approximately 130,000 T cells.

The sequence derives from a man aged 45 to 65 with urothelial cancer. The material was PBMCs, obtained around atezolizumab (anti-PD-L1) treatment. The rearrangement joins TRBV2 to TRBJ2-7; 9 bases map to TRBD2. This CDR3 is CASSGGTSSISREQYF. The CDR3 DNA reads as TGTGCCAGCAGTGGTGGGACTAGCAGCATCTCTAGGGAGCAGTACTTC.